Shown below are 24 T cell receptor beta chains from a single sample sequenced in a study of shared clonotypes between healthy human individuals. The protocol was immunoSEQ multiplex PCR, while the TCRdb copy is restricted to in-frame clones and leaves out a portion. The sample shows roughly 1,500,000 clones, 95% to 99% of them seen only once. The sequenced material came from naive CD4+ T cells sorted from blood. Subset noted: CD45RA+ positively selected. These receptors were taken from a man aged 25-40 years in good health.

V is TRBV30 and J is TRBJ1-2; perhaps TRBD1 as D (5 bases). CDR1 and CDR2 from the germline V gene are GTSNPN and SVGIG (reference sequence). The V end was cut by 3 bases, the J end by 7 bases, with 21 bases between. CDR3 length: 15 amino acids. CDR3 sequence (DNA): TGTGCCTGGAGAGACCGTGACAGAAAGGTCTTTGGCTACACCTTC. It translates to CAWRDRDRKVFGYTF.

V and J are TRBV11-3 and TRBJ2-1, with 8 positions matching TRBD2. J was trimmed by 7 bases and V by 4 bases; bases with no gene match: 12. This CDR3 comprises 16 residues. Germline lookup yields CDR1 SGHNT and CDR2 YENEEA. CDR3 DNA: TGTGCCAGCAGCTCCTCAACTAGCGGAGGACGTAATGAGCAGTTCTTC. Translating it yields CASSSSTSGGRNEQFF.

Written as DNA, the CDR3 is TGTGCCAGCTCACAAGGCAGGGATTATACGCAGTATTTT. Its translation: CASSQGRDYTQYF. The genes are TRBV18 and TRBJ2-3; possible D gene TRBD1, 5 bases. CDR1 and CDR2 (germline): KGHSH, LQKENI. With 4 bases removed from V and 7 bases from J, the gap between germline ends came to 12 bases. The CDR3 consists of 13 residues.

The CDR3 is CSVVQAGAYEQYF. The CDR3 DNA reads as TGCAGCGTTGTTCAGGCAGGGGCCTACGAGCAGTACTTC. The rearrangement links TRBV29-1 to TRBJ2-7; maybe TRBD1 (6 bases). The CDR3 sequence is 13 residues long. Germline CDR1 is SQVTM and CDR2 is ANQGSEA. V shed 4 bases and J shed 2 bases, with 12 bases lying between them.

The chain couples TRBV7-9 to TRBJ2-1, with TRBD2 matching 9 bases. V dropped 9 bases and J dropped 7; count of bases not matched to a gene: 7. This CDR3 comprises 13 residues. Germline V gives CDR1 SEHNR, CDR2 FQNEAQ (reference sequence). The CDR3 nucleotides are TGTGCCAGGGATAGCGGGAGTGGTAATGAGCAGTTCTTC. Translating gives CARDSGSGNEQFF.

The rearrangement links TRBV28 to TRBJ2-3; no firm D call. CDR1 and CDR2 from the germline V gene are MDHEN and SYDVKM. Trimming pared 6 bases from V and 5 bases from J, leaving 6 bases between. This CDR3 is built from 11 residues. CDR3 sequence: CASSIGDTQYF. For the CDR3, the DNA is TGTGCCAGCAGCATAGGAGATACGCAGTATTTT.

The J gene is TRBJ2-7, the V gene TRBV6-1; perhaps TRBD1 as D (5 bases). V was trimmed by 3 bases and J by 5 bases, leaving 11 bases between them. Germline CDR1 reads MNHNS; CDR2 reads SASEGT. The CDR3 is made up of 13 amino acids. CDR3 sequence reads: CASSEQGINEQYF. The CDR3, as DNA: TGTGCCAGCAGTGAGCAGGGTATTAACGAGCAGTACTTC.

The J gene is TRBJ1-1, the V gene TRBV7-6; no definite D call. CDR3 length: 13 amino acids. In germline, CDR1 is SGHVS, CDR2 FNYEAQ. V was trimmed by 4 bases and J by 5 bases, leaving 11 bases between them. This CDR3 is CASSSQWNTEAFF. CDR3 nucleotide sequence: TGTGCCAGCAGCTCCCAATGGAATACTGAAGCTTTCTTT.

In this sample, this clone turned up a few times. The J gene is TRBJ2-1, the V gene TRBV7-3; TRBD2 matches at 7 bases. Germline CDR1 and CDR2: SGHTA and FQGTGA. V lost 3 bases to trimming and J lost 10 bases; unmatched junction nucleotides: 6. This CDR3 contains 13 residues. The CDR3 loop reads CASSFTAREEQFF. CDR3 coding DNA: TGTGCCAGCAGCTTTACAGCGCGGGAGGAGCAGTTCTTC.

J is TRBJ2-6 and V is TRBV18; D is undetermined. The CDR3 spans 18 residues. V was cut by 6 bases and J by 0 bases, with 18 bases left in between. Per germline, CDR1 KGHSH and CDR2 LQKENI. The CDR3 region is CASSILVYKSSGANVLTF. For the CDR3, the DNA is TGTGCCAGCTCCATACTTGTCTACAAGAGCTCTGGGGCCAACGTCCTGACTTTC.

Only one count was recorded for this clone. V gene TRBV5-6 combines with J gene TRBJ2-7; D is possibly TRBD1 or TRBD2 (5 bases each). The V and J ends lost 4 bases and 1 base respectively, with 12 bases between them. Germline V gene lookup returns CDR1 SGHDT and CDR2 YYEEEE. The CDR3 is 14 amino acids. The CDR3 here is CASSRPGRSYEQYF. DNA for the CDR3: TGTGCCAGCAGCCGTCCGGGACGTTCCTACGAGCAGTACTTC. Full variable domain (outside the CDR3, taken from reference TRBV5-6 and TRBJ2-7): DAGVTQSPTHLIKTRGQQVTLRCSPKSGHDTVSWYQQALGQGPQFIFQYYEEEERQRGNFPDRFSGHQFPNYSSELNVNALLLGDSALYLCASSRPGRSYEQYFGPGTRLTVT.

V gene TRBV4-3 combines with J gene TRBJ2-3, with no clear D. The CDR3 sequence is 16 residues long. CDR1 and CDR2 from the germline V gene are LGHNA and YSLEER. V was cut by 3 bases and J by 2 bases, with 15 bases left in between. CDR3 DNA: TGCGCCAGCAGCCAGAAAACCAGGACGGCCACAGATACGCAGTATTTT. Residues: CASSQKTRTATDTQYF.

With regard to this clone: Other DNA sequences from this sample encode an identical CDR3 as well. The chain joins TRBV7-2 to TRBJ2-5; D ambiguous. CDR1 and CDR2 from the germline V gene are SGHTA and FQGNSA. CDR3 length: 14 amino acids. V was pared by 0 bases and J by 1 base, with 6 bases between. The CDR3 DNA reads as TGTGCCAGCAGCTTAGCTGGGTCCCAAGAGACCCAGTACTTC. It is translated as CASSLAGSQETQYF.

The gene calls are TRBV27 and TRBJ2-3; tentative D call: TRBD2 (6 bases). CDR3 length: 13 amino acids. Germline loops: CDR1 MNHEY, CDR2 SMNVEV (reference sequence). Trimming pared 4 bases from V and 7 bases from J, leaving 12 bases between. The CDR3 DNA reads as TGTGCCAGCAGTTCTCCGGGAGTAAATACGCAGTATTTT. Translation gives CASSSPGVNTQYF.

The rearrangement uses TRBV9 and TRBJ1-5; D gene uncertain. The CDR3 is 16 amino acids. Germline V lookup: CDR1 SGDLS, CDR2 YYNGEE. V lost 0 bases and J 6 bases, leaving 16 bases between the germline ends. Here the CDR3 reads CASSVDGRLVGQPQHF. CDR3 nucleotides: TGTGCCAGCAGCGTAGACGGACGCCTGGTGGGTCAGCCCCAGCATTTT.

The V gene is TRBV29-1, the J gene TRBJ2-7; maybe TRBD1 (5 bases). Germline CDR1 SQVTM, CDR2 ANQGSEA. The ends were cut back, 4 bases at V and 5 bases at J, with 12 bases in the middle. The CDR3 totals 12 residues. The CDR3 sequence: CSVGQGAHEQYF. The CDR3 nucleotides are TGCAGCGTTGGTCAGGGTGCACACGAGCAGTACTTC.

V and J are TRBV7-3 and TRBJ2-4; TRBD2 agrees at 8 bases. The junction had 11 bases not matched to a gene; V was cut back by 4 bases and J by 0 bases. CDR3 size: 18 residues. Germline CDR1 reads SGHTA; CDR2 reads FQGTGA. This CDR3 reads CASSSPGGGGLAKNIQYF. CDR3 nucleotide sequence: TGTGCCAGCAGCTCCCCGGGGGGGGGCGGACTAGCCAAAAACATTCAGTACTTC.

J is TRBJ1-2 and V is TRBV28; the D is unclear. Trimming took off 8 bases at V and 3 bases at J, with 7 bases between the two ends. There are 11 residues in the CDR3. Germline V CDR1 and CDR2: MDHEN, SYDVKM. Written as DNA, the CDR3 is TGTGCCAGCGGGTCACACTATGGCTACACCTTC. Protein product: CASGSHYGYTF.

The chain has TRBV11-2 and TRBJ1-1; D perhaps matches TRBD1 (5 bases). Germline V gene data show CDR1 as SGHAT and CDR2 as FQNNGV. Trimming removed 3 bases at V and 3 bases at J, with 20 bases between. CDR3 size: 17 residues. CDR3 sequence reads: CASSFFNFGARDTEAFF. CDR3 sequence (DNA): TGTGCCAGCAGCTTCTTCAACTTTGGGGCACGCGACACTGAAGCTTTCTTT.

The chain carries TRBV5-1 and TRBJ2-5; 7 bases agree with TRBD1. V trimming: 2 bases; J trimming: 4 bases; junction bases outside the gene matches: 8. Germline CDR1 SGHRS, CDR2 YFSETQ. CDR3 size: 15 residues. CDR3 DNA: TGCGCCAGCAGCTTCGACAGGGCCCGGGGAGAGACCCAGTACTTC. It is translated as CASSFDRARGETQYF.

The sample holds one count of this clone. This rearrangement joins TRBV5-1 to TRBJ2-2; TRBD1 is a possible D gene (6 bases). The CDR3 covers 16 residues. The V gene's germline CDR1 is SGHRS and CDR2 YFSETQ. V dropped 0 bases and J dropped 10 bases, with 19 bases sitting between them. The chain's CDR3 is CASSLEVGGRGEELFF. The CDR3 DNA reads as TGCGCCAGCAGCTTGGAGGTAGGGGGTCGAGGAGAGGAGCTGTTTTTT.

CDR3 nucleotide sequence: TGTGCCAGCTCACCACCTCGTCCGGACAAGTACGAGCAGTACTTC. This translates into CASSPPRPDKYEQYF. The chain joins TRBV18 to TRBJ2-7; possible D gene TRBD1, 5 bases. CDR1 KGHSH and CDR2 LQKENI come from the germline V gene. Trimming stripped 0 bases from V and 4 bases from J, with 13 bases between. This CDR3 comprises 15 residues.

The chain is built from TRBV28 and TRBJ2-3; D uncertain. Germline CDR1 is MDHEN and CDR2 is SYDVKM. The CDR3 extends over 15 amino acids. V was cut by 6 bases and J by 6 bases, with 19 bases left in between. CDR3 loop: CASRPLQPNPDTQYF. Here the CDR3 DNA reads TGTGCCAGCAGGCCCTTACAGCCGAACCCCGATACGCAGTATTTT.

The CDR3 region has the DNA TGTGCCAGCAGCGGAGGACCTGGCACTGAAGCTTTCTTT. It yields the protein CASSGGPGTEAFF. The V gene is TRBV7-3, the J gene TRBJ1-1, with unresolved D. Looked up from germline, CDR1 is SGHTA and CDR2 is FQGTGA. The V end was cut by 5 bases, the J end by 4 bases, with 11 bases between. The length of the CDR3 is 13 residues. The full variable domain, in which reference TRBV7-3 and TRBJ1-1 provide the parts outside the CDR3, is GAGVSQTPSNKVTEKGKYVELRCDPISGHTALYWYRQSLGQGPEFLIYFQGTGAADDSGLPNDRFFAVRPEGSVSTLKIQRTERGDSAVYLCASSGGPGTEAFFGQGTRLTVV.